This T cell receptor (beta chain) came from a study of CD8+ T cells in alopecia areata. Study results and limitations: Tofacitinib significantly brought down scalp clonality and expanded CD8+ clones among top 100. Tofacitinib did not eliminate many expanded lesional clones from scalp or blood.

Treatment described: oral pan-JAK inhibitor, 5-10 mg twice daily. Following RNA extraction, reverse transcription yielded cDNA that acted as the sequencing template. TCRdb keeps only in-frame clones here, not all; method: immunoSEQ multiplex PCR. The sample has about 140,000 clones, 85% to 90% seen once. The germline gives CDR1 SGHAT, CDR2 FQNNGV. The CDR3 runs 14 residues. V lost 0 bases, J lost 3 bases, and 9 bases lay in between. As regards this clone: The antigen is not known.

This specimen consisted of CD8+ T cells sorted from blood, obtained at week 4, from a patient treated with tofacitinib. The gene calls are TRBV11-2 and TRBJ2-7, with D possibly matching TRBD2 (5 bases). The TCR sequence derives from a human donor with alopecia areata. Here the CDR3 reads CASSLEGLRYEQYF. The CDR3 coding sequence is TGTGCCAGCAGCTTAGAAGGACTGCGCTACGAGCAGTACTTC.